The T cell receptor (beta chain) described here comes from a study of regulatory T cells in long-lasting Graves disease. Arm-PCR with iRepertoire HTBI primers amplified the CDR3 regions for these TCR beta libraries. From the multiplex PCR reads, TCRdb called clonotypes with MiXCR, one entry per CDR3 protein. This sample has under 350,000 distinct CDR3 sequences, with around 21% found just once. Trimming took 3 bases from V and 1 from J, leaving 9 bases between them. Germline CDR1 is SEHNR and CDR2 is FQNEAQ (reference sequence). The CDR3 is made up of 14 amino acids. The time point: persistent/refractory GD, antithyroid drugs over 5 years with positive TRAb. Scientists built the TCR library using RNA that was extracted from PBMCs.

The TCR sequence derives from a female donor with Graves disease. The chain carries TRBV7-9 and TRBJ1-1; no clear D. Sample: peripheral blood mononuclear cells (PBMCs), taken when the disease was refractory, from a patient treated with antithyroid drugs. This CDR3 reads CASSFGPQNTEAFF. The CDR3 bases are TGTGCCAGCAGCTTTGGACCGCAGAACACTGAAGCTTTCTTT. Looking up the rest from reference TRBV7-9 and TRBJ1-1 gives the full variable domain: DTGVSQNPRHKITKRGQNVTFRCDPISEHNRLYWYRQTLGQGPEFLTYFQNEAQLEKSRLLSDRFSAERPKGSFSTLEIQRTEQGDSAMYLCASSFGPQNTEAFFGQGTRLTVV.